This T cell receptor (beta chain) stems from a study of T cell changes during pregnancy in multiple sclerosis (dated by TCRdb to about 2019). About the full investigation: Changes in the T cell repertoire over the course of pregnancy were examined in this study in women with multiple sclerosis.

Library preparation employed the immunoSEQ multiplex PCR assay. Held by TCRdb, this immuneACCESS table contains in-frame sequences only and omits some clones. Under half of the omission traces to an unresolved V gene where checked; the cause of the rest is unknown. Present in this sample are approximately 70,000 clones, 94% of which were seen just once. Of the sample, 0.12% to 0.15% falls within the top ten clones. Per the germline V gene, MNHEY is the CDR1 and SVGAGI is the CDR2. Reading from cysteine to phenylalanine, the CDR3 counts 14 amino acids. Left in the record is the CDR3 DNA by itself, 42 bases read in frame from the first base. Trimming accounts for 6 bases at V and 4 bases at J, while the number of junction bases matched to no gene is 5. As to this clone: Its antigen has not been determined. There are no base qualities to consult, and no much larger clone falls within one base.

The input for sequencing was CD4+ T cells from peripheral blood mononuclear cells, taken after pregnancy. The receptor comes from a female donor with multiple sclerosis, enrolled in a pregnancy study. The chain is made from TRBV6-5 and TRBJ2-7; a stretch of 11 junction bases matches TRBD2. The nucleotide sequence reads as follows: TGTGCCAGCAGACTAGCGGGAGACCGATACGAGCAGTACTTC. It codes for CASRLAGDRYEQYF.